The 14 T cell receptor beta chains listed next were all sequenced from one sample in a study of blood T cell repertoires in COVID-19. Data came from immunoSEQ multiplex PCR; TCRdb stores just in-frame clones and leaves some out. The sample has 250,000 to 350,000 clones; roughly nine tenths are singletons. Sequencing input: peripheral blood. The receptor source for this set is a woman between 50 and 59 years old who had recovered from COVID-19.

The rearrangement joins TRBV19 to TRBJ2-1; TRBD1 matches at 8 bases. CDR1 is LNHDA and CDR2 is SQIVND in the germline V gene (reference sequence). The CDR3 loop spans 14 amino acids. V lost 5 bases to trimming and J lost 7 bases; unmatched junction nucleotides: 7. The CDR3 here is CASSSTGGRNEQFF. For the CDR3, the DNA is TGTGCCAGTAGTTCTACAGGGGGTCGGAATGAGCAGTTCTTC.

The V and J genes are TRBV6-5 and TRBJ1-2; 9 bases line up with TRBD1. Unmatched junction bases numbered 10, after V lost 6 bases and J lost 5 bases. The CDR3 has 15 residues. From germline, CDR1 is MNHEY and CDR2 SVGAGI. CDR3 bases: TGTGCCAGCAGCCCAGACAGGGGGAGAATATATGGCTACACCTTC. Its protein product is CASSPDRGRIYGYTF.

To note about this clone: Distinct nucleotide sequences in the sample also encode this CDR3. V usage is TRBV5-1 and J usage is TRBJ1-2, with D possibly matching TRBD1 (6 bases). Trimming stripped 2 bases from V and 4 bases from J, with 9 bases between. From germline, CDR1 is SGHRS and CDR2 YFSETQ. There are 13 residues in the CDR3. CDR3 in amino acids: CASSLGGAYGYTF. In nucleotides, the CDR3 is TGCGCCAGCAGCTTAGGGGGAGCCTATGGCTACACCTTC.

The V gene is TRBV28, the J gene TRBJ1-4; TRBD1 aligns across 7 bases. The CDR3 runs 16 residues. V lost 6 bases and J lost 0; bases outside the gene matches: 7. CDR1 is MDHEN, CDR2 SYDVKM, per germline. As DNA, the CDR3 is TGTGCCAGCAGATACTATACAGGGGCAACTAATGAAAAACTGTTTTTT. It is translated as CASRYYTGATNEKLFF.

Written as DNA, the CDR3 is TGTGCCAGTAGTATAATAGGGGCTCCCAATCAGCCCCAGCATTTT. It codes for CASSIIGAPNQPQHF. The gene calls are TRBV19 and TRBJ1-5; TRBD1 might be the D (5 bases). The CDR3 sequence is 15 residues long. V was shortened by 2 bases and J by 3 bases, with 11 bases between the two germline ends. Per the germline V gene, CDR1 is LNHDA and CDR2 is SQIVND (reference sequence).

CDR3 protein: CADGGDANLAKNIQYF. Here the CDR3 DNA reads TGTGCCGACGGAGGGGATGCCAATTTAGCCAAAAACATTCAGTACTTC. This chain joins TRBV11-1 and TRBJ2-4; a weak D match, TRBD2 (6 bases). V shed 11 bases and J shed 0 bases, with 20 bases lying between them. Per the germline V gene, CDR1 is SGHAT and CDR2 is FQDESV (reference sequence). The CDR3 has 16 amino acids.

This chain connects TRBV7-2 to TRBJ2-7; the match to TRBD1 covers 9 bases. The CDR3 is 14 amino acids. With V trimmed by 5 bases and J by 6 bases, 8 bases remained unmatched. CDR1 SGHTA and CDR2 FQGNSA come from the germline V gene. CDR3 DNA: TGTGCCAGCAGCCCACGACAGGGGGGAATCGAGCAGTACTTC. Its translation is CASSPRQGGIEQYF.

V is TRBV7-2 and J is TRBJ2-1; 7 bases map to TRBD2. V lost 2 bases and J lost 0; bases outside the gene matches: 1. The CDR3 spans 15 residues. Germline V gene sequence: CDR1 SGHTA, CDR2 FQGNSA. CDR3 in amino acids: CASSLLAASYNEQFF. The DNA of the CDR3 is TGTGCCAGCAGCTTACTAGCGGCCTCCTACAATGAGCAGTTCTTC. Together with reference TRBV7-2 and TRBJ2-1, the CDR3 gives the full variable domain: GAGVSQSPSNKVTEKGKDVELRCDPISGHTALYWYRQSLGQGLEFLIYFQGNSAPDKSGLPSDRFSAERTGGSVSTLTIQRTQQEDSAVYLCASSLLAASYNEQFFGPGTRLTVL.

This clone was seen only a few times. The chain carries TRBV2 and TRBJ1-2, with D unresolved. CDR1 and CDR2 from the germline V gene are SNHLY and FYNNEI. Trimming pared 6 bases from V and 5 bases from J, leaving 4 bases between. This CDR3 region has 10 residues. This chain's CDR3 is CASREYGYTF. CDR3 DNA: TGTGCCAGCAGGGAGTATGGCTACACCTTC.

The CDR3, as DNA: TGTGCCAGCAGCCAAGAAAGGAGTGCAACTAATGAAAAACTGTTTTTT. It yields the protein CASSQERSATNEKLFF. The chain links TRBV4-2 to TRBJ1-4, with D hard to call. In germline, CDR1 is LGHNA, CDR2 YNFKEQ. CDR3 length equals 16 residues. Trimming took 0 bases from V and 0 from J, leaving 8 bases between them.

This chain connects TRBV15 to TRBJ1-1; TRBD1 agrees at 10 bases. Per the germline V gene, CDR1 is LNHNV and CDR2 is YYDKDF (reference sequence). The CDR3 runs to 14 residues. Trimming took 5 bases from V and 4 from J; bases not matched to a gene: 4. CDR3 loop: CATSFRQGATEAFF. The CDR3 nucleotides read TGTGCCACCAGCTTTAGACAGGGGGCCACTGAAGCTTTCTTT. Full variable domain (outside the CDR3, taken from reference TRBV15 and TRBJ1-1): DAMVIQNPRYQVTQFGKPVTLSCSQTLNHNVMYWYQQKSSQAPKLLFHYYDKDFNNEADTPDNFQSRRPNTSFCFLDIRSPGLGDTAMYLCATSFRQGATEAFFGQGTRLTVV.

The chain recombines TRBV6-6 with TRBJ2-7; a weak D match, TRBD2 (7 bases). Per germline, CDR1 MNHNY and CDR2 SVGAGI (reference sequence). CDR3 size: 15 residues. With 6 bases removed from V and 0 bases from J, the gap between germline ends came to 15 bases. The CDR3: CASSRGRGSSYEQYF. The CDR3 DNA is TGTGCCAGCAGCCGAGGGAGGGGGAGCTCCTACGAGCAGTACTTC.

V and J are TRBV30 and TRBJ2-3, with 7 bases aligning to TRBD1. The trim removed 2 bases at V and 4 bases at J, leaving 6 bases unmatched. Germline V gene sequence: CDR1 GTSNPN, CDR2 SVGIG (reference sequence). The CDR3 runs 14 residues. This chain's CDR3 is CAWSKGGEADTQYF. The CDR3 DNA sequence: TGTGCCTGGAGTAAAGGGGGCGAGGCAGATACGCAGTATTTT. The complete variable domain, with remaining parts taken from reference TRBV30 and TRBJ2-3, reads SQTIHQWPATLVQPVGSPLSLECTVEGTSNPNLYWYRQAAGRGLQLLFYSVGIGQISSEVPQNLSASRPQDRQFILSSKKLLLSDSGFYLCAWSKGGEADTQYFGPGTRLTVL.

The rearrangement joins TRBV2 to TRBJ1-5; 9 positions match TRBD1. The CDR3 contains 15 residues. Germline V gene lookup returns CDR1 SNHLY and CDR2 FYNNEI. Trimming removed 4 bases from V and 6 bases from J; junction bases left unmatched: 7. CDR3 region: CASSVGQGRVQPQHF. In DNA form, the CDR3 reads TGTGCCAGCAGTGTTGGACAGGGGAGAGTTCAGCCCCAGCATTTT.